These 5 T cell receptor beta chains were all obtained from the same sample, sequenced in a study of CD8+CD57+ T cells in acquired aplastic anemia. For CDR3 and TCR beta VDJ profiling, genomic DNA was the template used. TCRdb itself ran the reads through MiXCR, one entry per CDR3 protein. The table shows some 410,000 distinct CDR3 sequences, with roughly 68% occurring only once. The sample taken for sequencing was sorted CD4+, CD8+, or CD8+CD57+ T cells (not recorded which) from PBMCs. The receptors were sampled from a human donor in good health, serving as a control.

This chain connects TRBV20-1 to TRBJ2-7, with TRBD1 matching 7 bases. The CDR3 is 13 residues long. Unmatched junction bases numbered 8, after V lost 3 bases and J lost 6 bases. The V gene's germline CDR1 is DFQATT and CDR2 SNEGSKA (reference sequence). CDR3 nucleotide sequence: TGCAGTGCTAGGTGGGCACAGGGGCTCGAGCAGTACTTC. Its protein is CSARWAQGLEQYF.

This clonotype was recorded many times. This chain joins TRBV4-3 and TRBJ2-1; 10 positions match TRBD2. Germline assignment: CDR1 LGHNA and CDR2 YSLEER. This CDR3 comprises 15 residues. Losses at the gene ends were 5 bases for V and 2 bases for J; bases not matched to a gene: 3. DNA of the CDR3: TGCGCCAGCAGCAAAGCGGGGGGGCCCTACAATGAGCAGTTCTTC. Translated: CASSKAGGPYNEQFF.

This clonotype was seen once. This chain connects TRBV5-1 to TRBJ1-3; D is undetermined. This CDR3 is built from 16 residues. The germline V and J ends were trimmed by 0 bases and 3 bases, with 13 bases remaining between them. Germline CDR1 and CDR2: SGHRS and YFSETQ. CDR3 in DNA: TGCGCCAGCAGCTTGGCCCCGGGCGCCGATGGAAACACCATATATTTT. Translation gives CASSLAPGADGNTIYF. The variable domain in full, completed from reference TRBV5-1 and TRBJ1-3, reads KAGVTQTPRYLIKTRGQQVTLSCSPISGHRSVSWYQQTPGQGLQFLFEYFSETQRNKGNFPGRFSGRQFSNSRSEMNVSTLELGDSALYLCASSLAPGADGNTIYFGEGSWLTVV.

About this clonotype: One junction end disagrees with the germline gene, perhaps due to a read error. The chain uses TRBV7-3 and TRBJ2-2; D possibly corresponds to TRBD2 (6 bases). Germline CDR1 is SGHTA and CDR2 is FQGTGA. This CDR3 is built from 16 residues. The CDR3 DNA is TGTGCTAGCAGCTTAGTGGGCCGCGGGGACGCCGGGGACCTGTTTTTT. Its protein is CASSLVGRGDAGDLFF.

In the case of this clonotype: The CDR3 does not end in the conserved phenylalanine or tryptophan, so this is likely a read error. It is unclear where the CDR3 begins or ends on the DNA, so no DNA is shown, and the CDR3 is as TCRdb lists it. V gene TRBV15 combines with J gene TRBJ1-6; the table names TRBD1, a call not compared with the DNA. Inclusive of both ends, the CDR3 amounts to 15 amino acids. Germline V gene sequence: CDR1 LNHNV, CDR2 YYDKDF (reference sequence). CDR3 residues: CATSRRRTANSPLRL.